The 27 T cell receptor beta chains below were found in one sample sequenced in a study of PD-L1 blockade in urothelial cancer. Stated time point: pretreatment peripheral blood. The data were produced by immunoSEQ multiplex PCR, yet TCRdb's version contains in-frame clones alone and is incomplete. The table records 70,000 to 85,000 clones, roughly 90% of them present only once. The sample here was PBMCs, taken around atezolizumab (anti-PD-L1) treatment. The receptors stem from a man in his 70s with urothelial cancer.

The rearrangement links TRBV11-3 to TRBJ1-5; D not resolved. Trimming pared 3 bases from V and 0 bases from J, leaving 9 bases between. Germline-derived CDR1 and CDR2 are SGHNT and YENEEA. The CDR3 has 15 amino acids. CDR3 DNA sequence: TGTGCCAGCAGCTTTAGAGTCTATAGCAATCAGCCCCAGCATTTT. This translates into CASSFRVYSNQPQHF.

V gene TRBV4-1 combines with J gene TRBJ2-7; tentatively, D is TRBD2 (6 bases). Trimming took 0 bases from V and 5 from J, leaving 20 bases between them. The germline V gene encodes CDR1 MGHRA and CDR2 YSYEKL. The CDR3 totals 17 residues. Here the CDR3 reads CASSQDRPGLPLDEQYF. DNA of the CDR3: TGCGCCAGCAGCCAAGATCGCCCGGGACTCCCACTGGACGAGCAGTACTTC.

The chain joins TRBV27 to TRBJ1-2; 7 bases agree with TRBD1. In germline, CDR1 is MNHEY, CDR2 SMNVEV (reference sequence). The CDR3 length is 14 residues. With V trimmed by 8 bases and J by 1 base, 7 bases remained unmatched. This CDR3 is CASGRTGGNYGYTF. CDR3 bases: TGTGCCAGCGGAAGGACAGGAGGTAACTATGGCTACACCTTC.

The chain's CDR3 is CASSLLAGGSVLAHEQYF. The CDR3 DNA reads TGTGCCAGCAGCCTACTAGCGGGAGGGTCCGTTCTCGCCCACGAGCAGTACTTC. J is TRBJ2-7 and V is TRBV11-1; 13 positions match TRBD2. The V gene end was trimmed by 5 bases and the J gene end by 5 bases; junction bases not matched to a gene: 15. This CDR3 contains 18 residues. Germline loops: CDR1 SGHAT, CDR2 FQDESV (reference sequence).

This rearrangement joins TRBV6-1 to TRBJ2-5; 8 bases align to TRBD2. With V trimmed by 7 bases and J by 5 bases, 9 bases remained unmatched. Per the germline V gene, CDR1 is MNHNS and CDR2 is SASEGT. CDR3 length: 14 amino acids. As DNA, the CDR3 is TGTGCCAGCATTTCGGGAGGGGTCGGCGAGACCCAGTACTTC. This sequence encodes CASISGGVGETQYF.

This CDR3 reads CASSSAGGPANEQFF. CDR3 sequence (DNA): TGTGCCAGCAGCTCCGCGGGAGGGCCAGCTAATGAGCAGTTCTTC. V is TRBV5-6 and J is TRBJ2-1, with 9 bases lining up with TRBD2. The V gene end was trimmed by 3 bases and the J gene end by 7 bases; junction bases not matched to a gene: 8. The CDR3 contains 15 residues. The germline CDR1 and CDR2 sequences are SGHDT and YYEEEE.

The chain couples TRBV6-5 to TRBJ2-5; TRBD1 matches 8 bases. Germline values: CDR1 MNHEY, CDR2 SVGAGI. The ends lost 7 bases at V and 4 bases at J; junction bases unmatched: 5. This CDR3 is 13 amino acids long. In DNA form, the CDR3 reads TGTGCCAGCACCAGACAGGGGTTAGAGACCCAGTACTTC. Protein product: CASTRQGLETQYF.

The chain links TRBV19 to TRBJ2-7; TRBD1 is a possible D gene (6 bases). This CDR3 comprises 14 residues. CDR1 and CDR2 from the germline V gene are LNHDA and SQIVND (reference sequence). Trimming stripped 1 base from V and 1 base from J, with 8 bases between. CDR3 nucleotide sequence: TGTGCCAGTAGTATAGCAGACAGGTCCTACGAGCAGTACTTC. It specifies CASSIADRSYEQYF.

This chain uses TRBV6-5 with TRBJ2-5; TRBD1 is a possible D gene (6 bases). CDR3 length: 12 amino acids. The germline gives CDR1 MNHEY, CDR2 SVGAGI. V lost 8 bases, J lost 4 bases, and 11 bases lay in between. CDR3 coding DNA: TGTGCCAGCTCAGGGGTGGGAGAGACCCAGTACTTC. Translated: CASSGVGETQYF.

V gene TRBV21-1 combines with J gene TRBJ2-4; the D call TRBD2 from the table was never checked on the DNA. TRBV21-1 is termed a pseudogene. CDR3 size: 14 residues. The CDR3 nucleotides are TGTGCCGGAAGGACTAGTACCCCTCAAAACATTCAGTACTTC. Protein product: CAGRTSTPQNIQYF.

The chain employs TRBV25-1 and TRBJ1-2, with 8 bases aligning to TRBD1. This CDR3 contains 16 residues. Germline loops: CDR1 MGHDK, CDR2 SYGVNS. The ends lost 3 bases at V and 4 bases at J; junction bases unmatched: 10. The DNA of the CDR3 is TGTGCCAGCAGTGACCGGCGCAGGGGGCAAAGCTATGGCTACACCTTC. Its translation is CASSDRRRGQSYGYTF.

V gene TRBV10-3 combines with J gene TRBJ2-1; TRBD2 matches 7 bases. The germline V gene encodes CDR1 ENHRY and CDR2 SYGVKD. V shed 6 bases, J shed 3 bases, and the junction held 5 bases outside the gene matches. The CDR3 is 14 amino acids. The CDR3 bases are TGTGCCATCAGGAGAAGCGGGAACTACAATGAGCAGTTCTTC. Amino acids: CAIRRSGNYNEQFF.

This chain's CDR3 is CASILTAGANQPQHF. The CDR3 coding sequence is TGTGCCAGCATTCTTACCGCAGGGGCCAATCAGCCCCAGCATTTT. The chain employs TRBV6-6 and TRBJ1-5; TRBD1 might be the D (6 bases). CDR1 is MNHNY and CDR2 is SVGAGI in the germline V gene (reference sequence). Trimming took 7 bases from V and 3 from J, leaving 16 bases between them. The CDR3 extends over 15 amino acids.

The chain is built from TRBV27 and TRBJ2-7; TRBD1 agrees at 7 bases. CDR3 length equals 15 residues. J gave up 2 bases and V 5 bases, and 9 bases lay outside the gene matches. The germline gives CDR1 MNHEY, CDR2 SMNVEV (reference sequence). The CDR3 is CASSRHNRGTYEQYF. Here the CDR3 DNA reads TGTGCCAGCAGTAGGCATAACAGGGGAACCTACGAGCAGTACTTC.

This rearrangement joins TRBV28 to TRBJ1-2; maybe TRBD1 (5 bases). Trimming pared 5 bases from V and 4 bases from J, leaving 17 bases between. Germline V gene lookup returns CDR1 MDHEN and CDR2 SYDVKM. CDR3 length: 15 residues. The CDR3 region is CASSPLGEGPYGYTF. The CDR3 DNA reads TGTGCCAGCAGTCCCCTGGGGGAGGGGCCCTATGGCTACACCTTC.

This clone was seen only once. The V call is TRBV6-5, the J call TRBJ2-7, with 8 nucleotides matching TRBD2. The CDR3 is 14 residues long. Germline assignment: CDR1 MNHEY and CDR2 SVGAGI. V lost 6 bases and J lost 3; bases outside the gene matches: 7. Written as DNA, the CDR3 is TGTGCCAGCAGCGTTAGCGGGACGAACTACGAGCAGTACTTC. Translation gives CASSVSGTNYEQYF.

Here the CDR3 DNA reads TGTGCCAGCAGCTCCCCCGGGACAGGGGCCGGAGCTTTCTTT. Translated: CASSSPGTGAGAFF. The chain combines TRBV5-5 with TRBJ1-1; 10 positions agree with TRBD1. The CDR3 runs to 14 residues. The V and J ends lost 3 bases and 10 bases, in that order; junction bases with no gene match: 9. The germline gives CDR1 SGHKS, CDR2 YYEKEE (reference sequence).

The CDR3 is CATQRPAGGGSYEQYF. CDR3 in DNA: TGTGCCACCCAGCGCCCGGCGGGAGGGGGATCCTACGAGCAGTACTTC. The chain has TRBV28 and TRBJ2-7, with 9 bases identical to TRBD2. Germline V lookup: CDR1 MDHEN, CDR2 SYDVKM. This CDR3 has 16 residues. Germline trimming cut 10 bases from V and 1 base from J; bases unmatched to any gene: 14.

The CDR3 DNA follows: TGTGCCAGCAGTGAGTTTAAGGGGGCGCGGGGTCAGCCCCAGCATTTT. Amino acids: CASSEFKGARGQPQHF. V gene TRBV6-1 combines with J gene TRBJ1-5; 7 nucleotides match TRBD1. Germline V gene lookup returns CDR1 MNHNS and CDR2 SASEGT. V was clipped by 3 bases and J by 6 bases; unmatched bases: 11. CDR3 length equals 16 residues.

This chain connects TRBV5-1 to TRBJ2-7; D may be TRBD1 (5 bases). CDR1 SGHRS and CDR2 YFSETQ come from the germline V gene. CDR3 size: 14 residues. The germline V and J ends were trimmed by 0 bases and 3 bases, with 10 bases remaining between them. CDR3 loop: CASSLATDNYEQYF. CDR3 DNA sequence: TGCGCCAGCAGCTTGGCGACAGATAACTACGAGCAGTACTTC.

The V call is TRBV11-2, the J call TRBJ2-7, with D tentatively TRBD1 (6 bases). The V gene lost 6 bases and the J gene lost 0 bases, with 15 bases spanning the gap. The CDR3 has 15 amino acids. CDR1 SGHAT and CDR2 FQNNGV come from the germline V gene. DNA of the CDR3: TGTGCCAGCAGACGAACAGGGCTGGACTCCTACGAGCAGTACTTC. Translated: CASRRTGLDSYEQYF. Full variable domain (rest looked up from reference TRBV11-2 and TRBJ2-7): EAGVAQSPRYKIIEKRQSVAFWCNPISGHATLYWYQQILGQGPKLLIQFQNNGVVDDSQLPKDRFSAERLKGVDSTLKIQPAKLEDSAVYLCASRRTGLDSYEQYFGPGTRLTVT.

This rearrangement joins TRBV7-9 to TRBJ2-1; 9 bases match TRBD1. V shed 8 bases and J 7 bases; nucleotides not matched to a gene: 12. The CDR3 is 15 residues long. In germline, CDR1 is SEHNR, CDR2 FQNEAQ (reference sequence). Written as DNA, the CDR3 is TGTGCCAGCTCGCCCCCCGGACAGGGGTGGAATGAGCAGTTCTTC. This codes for CASSPPGQGWNEQFF.

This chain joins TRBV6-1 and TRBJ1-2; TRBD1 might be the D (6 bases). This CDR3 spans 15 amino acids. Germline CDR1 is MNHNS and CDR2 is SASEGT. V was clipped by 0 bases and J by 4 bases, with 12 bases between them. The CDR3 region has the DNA TGTGCCAGCAGTGAAGCGGGGGCACCTGGCTATGGCTACACCTTC. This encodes CASSEAGAPGYGYTF.

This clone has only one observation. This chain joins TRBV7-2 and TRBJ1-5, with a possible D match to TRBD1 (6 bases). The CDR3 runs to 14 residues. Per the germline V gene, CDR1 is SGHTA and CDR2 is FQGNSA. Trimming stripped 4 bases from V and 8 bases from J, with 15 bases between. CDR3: CASSYMTGPEPQHF. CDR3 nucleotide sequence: TGTGCCAGCAGCTATATGACAGGTCCAGAGCCCCAGCATTTT.

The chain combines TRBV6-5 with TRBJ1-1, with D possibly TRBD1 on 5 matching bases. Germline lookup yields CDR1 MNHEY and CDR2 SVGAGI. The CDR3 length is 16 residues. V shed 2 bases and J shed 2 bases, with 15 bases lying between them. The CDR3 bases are TGTGCCAGCAGTTACAAGCGGGGGATGGTAAACACTGAAGCTTTCTTT. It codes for CASSYKRGMVNTEAFF.

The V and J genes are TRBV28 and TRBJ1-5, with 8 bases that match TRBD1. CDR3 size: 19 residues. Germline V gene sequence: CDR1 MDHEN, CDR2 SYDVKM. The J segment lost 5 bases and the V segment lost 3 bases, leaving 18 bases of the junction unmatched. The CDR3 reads CASSFLIRPDRETHQPQHF. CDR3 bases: TGTGCCAGCAGTTTTCTTATAAGGCCGGACAGGGAAACCCATCAGCCCCAGCATTTT.

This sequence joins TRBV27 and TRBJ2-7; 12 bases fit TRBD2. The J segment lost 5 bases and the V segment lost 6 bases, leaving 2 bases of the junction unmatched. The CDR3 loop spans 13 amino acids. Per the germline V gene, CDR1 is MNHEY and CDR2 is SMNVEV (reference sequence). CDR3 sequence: CASRLAGGHEQYF. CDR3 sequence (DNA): TGTGCCAGCAGACTAGCGGGGGGCCACGAGCAGTACTTC.